One T cell receptor (beta chain) is described in this entry. Measured with immunoSEQ multiplex PCR; TCRdb has only the in-frame clones, and not every one. Among hundreds of thousands of clones, approximately 95% were seen once, and the ten largest hold around 0.019%. The germline CDR1 and CDR2 sequences are SGHDN and FVKESK. The CDR3 has 14 residues. V shed 10 bases and J 7 bases; nucleotides not matched to a gene: 11. This entry belongs to a study of shared T cell receptors in the human thymus. The specimen sequenced was thymocytes. V gene TRBV14 combines with J gene TRBJ1-2, with 11 bases fitting TRBD1. This TCR was sampled from a human donor. The CDR3 spells CATKRDRGERGYTF. The CDR3 DNA reads TGTGCCACAAAAAGGGACAGGGGGGAACGTGGCTACACCTTC.